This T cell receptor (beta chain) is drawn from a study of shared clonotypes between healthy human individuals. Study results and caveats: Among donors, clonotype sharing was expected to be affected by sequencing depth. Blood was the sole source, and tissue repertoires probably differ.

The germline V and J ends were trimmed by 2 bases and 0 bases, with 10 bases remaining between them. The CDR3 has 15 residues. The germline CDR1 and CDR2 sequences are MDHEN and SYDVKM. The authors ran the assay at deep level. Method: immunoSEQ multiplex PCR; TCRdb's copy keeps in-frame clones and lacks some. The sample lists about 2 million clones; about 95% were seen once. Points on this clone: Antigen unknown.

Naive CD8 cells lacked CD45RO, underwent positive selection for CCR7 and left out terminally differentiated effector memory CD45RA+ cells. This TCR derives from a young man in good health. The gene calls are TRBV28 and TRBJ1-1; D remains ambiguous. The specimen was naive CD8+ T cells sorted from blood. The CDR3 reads CASSLPSQMNTEAFF. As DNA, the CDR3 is TGTGCCAGCAGTTTACCCAGTCAAATGAACACTGAAGCTTTCTTT.